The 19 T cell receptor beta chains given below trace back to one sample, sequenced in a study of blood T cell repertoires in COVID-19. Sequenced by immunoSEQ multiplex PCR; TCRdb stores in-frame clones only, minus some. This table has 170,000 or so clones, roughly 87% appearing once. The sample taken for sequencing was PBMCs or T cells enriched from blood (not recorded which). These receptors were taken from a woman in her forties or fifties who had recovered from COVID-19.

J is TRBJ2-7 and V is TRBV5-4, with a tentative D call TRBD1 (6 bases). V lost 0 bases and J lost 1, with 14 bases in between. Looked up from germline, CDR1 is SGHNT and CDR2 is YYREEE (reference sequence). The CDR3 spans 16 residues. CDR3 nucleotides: TGTGCCAGCAGCTTGGTGGGCAGGGGCGCGTCCTACGAGCAGTACTTC. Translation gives CASSLVGRGASYEQYF. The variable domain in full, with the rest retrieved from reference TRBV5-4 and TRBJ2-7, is ETGVTQSPTHLIKTRGQQVTLRCSSQSGHNTVSWYQQALGQGPQFIFQYYREEENGRGNFPPRFSGLQFPNYSSELNVNALELDDSALYLCASSLVGRGASYEQYFGPGTRLTVT.

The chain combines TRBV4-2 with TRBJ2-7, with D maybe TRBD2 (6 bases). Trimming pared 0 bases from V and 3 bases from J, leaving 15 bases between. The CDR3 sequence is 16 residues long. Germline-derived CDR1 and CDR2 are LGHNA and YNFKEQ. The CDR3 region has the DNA TGTGCCAGCAGCCAAGAAAAGAGCGGGTACCTCTACGAGCAGTACTTC. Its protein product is CASSQEKSGYLYEQYF.

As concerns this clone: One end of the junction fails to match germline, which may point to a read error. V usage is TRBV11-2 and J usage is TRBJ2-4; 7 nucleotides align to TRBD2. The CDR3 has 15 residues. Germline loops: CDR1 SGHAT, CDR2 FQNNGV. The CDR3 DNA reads TGTGCCAGCAGTTTAGCGGGTCTAGCCAAAAACATTCAGTACTTC. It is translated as CASSLAGLAKNIQYF.

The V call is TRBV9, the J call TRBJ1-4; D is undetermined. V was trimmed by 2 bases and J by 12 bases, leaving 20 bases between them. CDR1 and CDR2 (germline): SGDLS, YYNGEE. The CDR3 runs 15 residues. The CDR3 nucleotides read TGTGCCAGCAGCGTCCAAACGGATCACCCCCGGGAACTGTTTTTT. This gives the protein CASSVQTDHPRELFF.

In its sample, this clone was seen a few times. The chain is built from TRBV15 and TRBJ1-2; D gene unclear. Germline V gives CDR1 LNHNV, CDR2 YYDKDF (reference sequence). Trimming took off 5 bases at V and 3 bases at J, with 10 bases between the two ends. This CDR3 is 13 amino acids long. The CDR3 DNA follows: TGTGCCACCAGCCTGAGAACGCACTATGGCTACACCTTC. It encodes CATSLRTHYGYTF. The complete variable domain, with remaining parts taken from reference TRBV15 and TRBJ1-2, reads DAMVIQNPRYQVTQFGKPVTLSCSQTLNHNVMYWYQQKSSQAPKLLFHYYDKDFNNEADTPDNFQSRRPNTSFCFLDIRSPGLGDTAMYLCATSLRTHYGYTFGSGTRLTVV.

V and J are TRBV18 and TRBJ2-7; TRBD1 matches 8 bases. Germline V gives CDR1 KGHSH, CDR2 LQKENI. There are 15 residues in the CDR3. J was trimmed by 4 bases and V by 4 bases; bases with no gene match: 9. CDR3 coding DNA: TGTGCCAGCTCACGAGTTGGGGACAGGATTTACGAGCAGTACTTC. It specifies CASSRVGDRIYEQYF.

The CDR3 DNA reads as TGCGCCAGCAGCTTGGCCGAGAACTACAATGAGCAGTTCTTC. Translated, it gives CASSLAENYNEQFF. The chain employs TRBV5-1 and TRBJ2-1; D ambiguous. This CDR3 region has 14 residues. Looked up from germline, CDR1 is SGHRS and CDR2 is YFSETQ. The germline V and J ends were trimmed by 0 bases and 3 bases, with 7 bases remaining between them.

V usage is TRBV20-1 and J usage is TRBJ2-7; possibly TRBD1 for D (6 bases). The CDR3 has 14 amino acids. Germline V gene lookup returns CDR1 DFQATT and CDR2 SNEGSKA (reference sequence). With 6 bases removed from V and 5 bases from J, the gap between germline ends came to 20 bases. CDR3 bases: TGCAGTGCAAGTAACAGGGTTCATCAAAACGAGCAGTACTTC. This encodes CSASNRVHQNEQYF.

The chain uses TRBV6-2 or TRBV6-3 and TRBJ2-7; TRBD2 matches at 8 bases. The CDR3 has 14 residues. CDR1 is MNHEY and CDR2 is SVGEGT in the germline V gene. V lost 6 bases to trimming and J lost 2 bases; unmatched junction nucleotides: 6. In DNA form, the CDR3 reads TGTGCCAGCAGCCAGCGGGAGTTACCCTACGAGCAGTACTTC. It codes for CASSQRELPYEQYF.

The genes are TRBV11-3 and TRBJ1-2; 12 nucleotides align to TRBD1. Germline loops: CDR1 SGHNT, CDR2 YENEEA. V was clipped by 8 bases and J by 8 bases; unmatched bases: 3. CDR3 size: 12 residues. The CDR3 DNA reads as TGTGCCAGCGGGACAGGGGGCGTCGGCTACACCTTC. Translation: CASGTGGVGYTF.

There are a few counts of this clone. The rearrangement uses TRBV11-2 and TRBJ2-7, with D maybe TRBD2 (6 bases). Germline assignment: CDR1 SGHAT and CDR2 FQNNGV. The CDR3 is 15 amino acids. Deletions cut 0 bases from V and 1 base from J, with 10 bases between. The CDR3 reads CASSLETSLSYEQYF. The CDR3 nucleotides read TGTGCCAGCAGCTTAGAAACTAGCCTTTCCTACGAGCAGTACTTC.

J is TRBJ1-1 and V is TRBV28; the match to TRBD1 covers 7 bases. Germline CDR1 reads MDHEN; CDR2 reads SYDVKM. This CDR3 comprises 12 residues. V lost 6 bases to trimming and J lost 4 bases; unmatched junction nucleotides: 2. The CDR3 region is CASRTGSTEAFF. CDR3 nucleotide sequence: TGTGCCAGCAGGACAGGGAGCACTGAAGCTTTCTTT.

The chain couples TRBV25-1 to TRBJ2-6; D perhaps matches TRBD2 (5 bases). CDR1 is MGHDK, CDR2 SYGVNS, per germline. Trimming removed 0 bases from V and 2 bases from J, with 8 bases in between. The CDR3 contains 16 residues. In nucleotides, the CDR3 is TGTGCCAGCAGTGAATATATCGGGGCTGGGGCCAACGTCCTGACTTTC. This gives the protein CASSEYIGAGANVLTF. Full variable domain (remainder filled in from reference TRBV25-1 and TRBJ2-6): EADIYQTPRYLVIGTGKKITLECSQTMGHDKMYWYQQDPGMELHLIHYSYGVNSTEKGDLSSESTVSRIRTEHFPLTLESARPSHTSQYLCASSEYIGAGANVLTFGAGSRLTVL.

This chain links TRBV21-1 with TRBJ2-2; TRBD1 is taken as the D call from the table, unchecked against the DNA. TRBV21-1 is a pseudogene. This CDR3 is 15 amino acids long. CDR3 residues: CASSKDGVRPGELFF. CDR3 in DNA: TGTGCCAGCAGCAAAGACGGTGTCAGGCCCGGGGAGCTGTTTTTT.

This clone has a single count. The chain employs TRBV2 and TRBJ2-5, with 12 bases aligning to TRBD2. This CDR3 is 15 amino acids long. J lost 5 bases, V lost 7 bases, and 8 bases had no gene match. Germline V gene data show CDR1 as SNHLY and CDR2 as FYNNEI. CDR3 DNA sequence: TGTGCCAGCACCAGACTAGCGGGAGAGAGGGAGACCCAGTACTTC. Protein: CASTRLAGERETQYF.

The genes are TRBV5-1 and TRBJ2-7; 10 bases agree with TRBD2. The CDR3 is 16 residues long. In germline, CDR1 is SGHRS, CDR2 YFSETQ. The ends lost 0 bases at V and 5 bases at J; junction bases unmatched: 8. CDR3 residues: CASSLESSGSAHEQYF. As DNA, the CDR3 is TGCGCCAGCAGCTTGGAGTCTAGCGGGAGTGCACACGAGCAGTACTTC.

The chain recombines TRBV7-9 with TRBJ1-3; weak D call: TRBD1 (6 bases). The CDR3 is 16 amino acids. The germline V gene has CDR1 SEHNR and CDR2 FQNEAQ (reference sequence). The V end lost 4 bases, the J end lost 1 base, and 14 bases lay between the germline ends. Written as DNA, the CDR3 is TGTGCCAGCAGCTCCTACTCAGGGACATCTGGAAACACCATATATTTT. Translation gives CASSSYSGTSGNTIYF.

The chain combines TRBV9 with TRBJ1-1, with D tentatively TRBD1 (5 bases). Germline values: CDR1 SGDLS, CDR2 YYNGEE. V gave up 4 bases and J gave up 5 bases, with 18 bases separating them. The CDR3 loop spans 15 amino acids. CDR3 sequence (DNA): TGTGCCAGCAGCCCCCGTTTAGGGGATAAGACTGAAGCTTTCTTT. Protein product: CASSPRLGDKTEAFF.

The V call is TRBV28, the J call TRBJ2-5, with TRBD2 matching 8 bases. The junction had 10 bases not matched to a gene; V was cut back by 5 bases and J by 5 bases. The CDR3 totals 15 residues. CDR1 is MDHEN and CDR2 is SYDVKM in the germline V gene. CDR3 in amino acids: CASSGTSQGEETQYF. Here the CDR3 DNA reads TGTGCCAGCAGTGGGACTAGTCAGGGTGAGGAGACCCAGTACTTC.